One sample yielded the 5 T cell receptor beta chains listed below, sequenced in a study of cytomegalovirus exposure and HLA in healthy donors. This PCR relied on a set of 60 Vbeta primers and 13 Jbeta primers. The method was immunoSEQ multiplex PCR; TCRdb's version includes in-frame clones alone and lacks a portion of them. The data show fewer than 200,000 clones, about 69% seen once. The sample consisted of PBMCs. The receptors were gathered from a human donor in good health.

V usage is TRBV19 and J usage is TRBJ1-2, with D tentatively TRBD1 (6 bases). The V end lost 10 bases, the J end lost 1 base, and 16 bases lay between the germline ends. The CDR3 has 14 amino acids. Germline CDR1 is LNHDA and CDR2 is SQIVND (reference sequence). This chain's CDR3 is CATRRSGVNYGYTF. CDR3 coding DNA: TGTGCCACCCGGAGGTCAGGGGTTAACTATGGCTACACCTTC.

The genes are TRBV27 and TRBJ1-6, with 10 bases lining up with TRBD1. The CDR3 length is 15 residues. Germline V gene lookup returns CDR1 MNHEY and CDR2 SMNVEV (reference sequence). The ends lost 5 bases at V and 9 bases at J; junction bases unmatched: 7. CDR3 nucleotide sequence: TGTGCCAGCAGTATCGACAGGGGGCGCTTTTCACCCCTCCACTTT. Translated, it gives CASSIDRGRFSPLHF.

V and J are TRBV10-2 and TRBJ2-7; 10 nucleotides agree with TRBD1. This CDR3 has 13 residues. V trimming: 6 bases; J trimming: 4 bases; junction bases outside the gene matches: 3. Germline lookup yields CDR1 WSHSY and CDR2 SAAADI. DNA for the CDR3: TGCGCCAGCAGCCGGGACAGGGGATACGAGCAGTACTTC. It codes for CASSRDRGYEQYF.

The chain is built from TRBV6-5 and TRBJ2-7; 9 bases match TRBD1. The ends lost 4 bases at V and 0 bases at J; junction bases unmatched: 4. The CDR3 extends over 15 amino acids. The germline V gene has CDR1 MNHEY and CDR2 SVGAGI. The CDR3: CASSSRDRVSYEQYF. The CDR3, as DNA: TGTGCCAGCAGTTCCCGGGACAGGGTCTCCTACGAGCAGTACTTC.

This clone was seen a few times. The CDR3 protein is CSVRAGSNEQFF. The CDR3, as DNA: TGCAGCGTTCGGGCAGGGTCGAATGAGCAGTTCTTC. J is TRBJ2-1 and V is TRBV29-1; D might be TRBD1 (5 bases). This CDR3 spans 12 amino acids. CDR1 and CDR2 (germline): SQVTM, ANQGSEA. Trimming cost V 5 bases and J 7 bases, with 12 bases left between them.